Listed below are T cell receptor beta chains from one sample, sequenced in a study of blood T cell repertoires in COVID-19. Using immunoSEQ multiplex PCR, the repertoire was profiled, and TCRdb retains in-frame clones only, with some absent. The sample comprises roughly 130,000 clones, more than 90% of which are singletons, and approximately 3.7% rests with the top ten. Material for sequencing was peripheral blood. The origin of the receptors is a man aged 45-65 years with active COVID-19. Both conserved end residues are part of each CDR3. The D gene is left open where the match is weak. Size values are once, few and many counts, or a class for expanded clones, and some rows have none.

abundance	d_gene	j_gene	v_gene	len	CDR3nt	CDR3aa
NA	NA	TRBJ2-3	TRBV9	16	TGTGCCAGCAGCGTTCTCCCGGGGGGCCGCACAGATACGCAGTATTTT	CASSVLPGGRTDTQYF
NA	TRBD2	TRBJ2-1	TRBV7-6	16	TGTGCCAGCAGCTTAGAGGGCGGGAGCCTTCGGAATGAGCAGTTCTTC	CASSLEGGSLRNEQFF
NA	NA	TRBJ1-4	TRBV5-1	14	TGCGCCAGCAGCTCGGGAAGGGCGGATGAAAAACTGTTTTTT	CASSSGRADEKLFF
NA	NA	TRBJ1-5	TRBV15	15	TGTGCCACCAGCAGAGAACAGCTAAGCAATCAGCCCCAGCATTTT	CATSREQLSNQPQHF
NA	TRBD1	TRBJ2-5	TRBV2	13	TGTGCCAGCGGAACAGGGGGCCAAGAGACCCAGTACTTC	CASGTGGQETQYF
NA	TRBD2	TRBJ2-5	TRBV29-1	15	TGCAGCGTTGTCGTGGCGGGGGGGATTCAAGAGACCCAGTACTTC	CSVVVAGGIQETQYF
once	TRBD1	TRBJ1-2	TRBV4-1	15	TGCGCCAGCAGCCAACCAGGGACAGGGACCAGTGGCTACACCTTC	CASSQPGTGTSGYTF
NA	TRBD2	TRBJ2-3	TRBV6-5	14	TGTGCCAGCAGAACTAGCGGGGGGACAGATACGCAGTATTTT	CASRTSGGTDTQYF
NA	TRBD1	TRBJ2-2	TRBV24-1	17	TGTGCCACCAGTGACAATACAGGGGGCTTCGTTCCCGGGGAGCTGTTTTTT	CATSDNTGGFVPGELFF
NA	TRBD1	TRBJ2-2	TRBV5-6	18	TGTGCCAGCAGCTCGAGCCCGCACAGGGGAATCAACACCGGGGAGCTGTTTTTT	CASSSSPHRGINTGELFF
once	NA	TRBJ2-2	TRBV11-2	14	TGTGCCAGCAGCCGACAGTCGAACACCGGGGAGCTGTTTTTT	CASSRQSNTGELFF
NA	NA	TRBJ2-2	TRBV6-2/TRBV6-3	15	TGTGCCAGCACCCCCCCCCGACAATCCACCGGGGAGCTGTTTTTT	CASTPPRQSTGELFF
NA	TRBD1	TRBJ1-5	TRBV19	15	TGTGCCAGTAGTTCGACAGGGATCGGCAATCAGCCCCAGCATTTT	CASSSTGIGNQPQHF
NA	TRBD2	TRBJ2-1	TRBV6-2/TRBV6-3	15	TGTGCCAGCAGTCTTTGGCGGGGGGAAGACAATGAGCAGTTCTTC	CASSLWRGEDNEQFF
NA	TRBD2	TRBJ2-1	TRBV24-1	15	TGTGCCACCATGGGGCTAGCGGGATTCGGAAATGAGCAGTTCTTC	CATMGLAGFGNEQFF
NA	NA	TRBJ1-2	TRBV9	15	TGTGCCAGCAGCCCGTTGGGGGCGGCTAACTATGGCTACACCTTC	CASSPLGAANYGYTF
NA	TRBD1	TRBJ2-1	TRBV3-1/TRBV3-2	15	TGTGCCAGCAGCCAAGACAGGGGGTACTACAATGAGCAGTTCTTC	CASSQDRGYYNEQFF
NA	NA	TRBJ2-2	TRBV5-1	14	TGCGCCAGCAGGGGCGGGCCGAACACCGGGGAGCTGTTTTTT	CASRGGPNTGELFF
NA	TRBD1	TRBJ2-1	TRBV7-9	15	TGTGCCAGCAGCGAAAAGGACAGGGTCTACAATGAGCAGTTCTTC	CASSEKDRVYNEQFF
NA	TRBD2	TRBJ2-1	TRBV3-1/TRBV3-2	14	TGTGCCAGCAGCCTGGCTAGCGGGAGGACCAGACAGTTCTTC	CASSLASGRTRQFF
NA	NA	TRBJ1-5	TRBV5-1	14	TGCGCCAGCAGCTTGATCCCCTCAGGTCCGCCCCAGCATTTT	CASSLIPSGPPQHF
once	NA	TRBJ1-2	TRBV21-1	16	NA	CASSNPGYRCYYGYTF
NA	TRBD2	TRBJ2-1	TRBV6-2/TRBV6-3	15	TGTGCCAGCAGTAACAGCGGGGGTTCGTACAATGAGCAGTTCTTC	CASSNSGGSYNEQFF
NA	NA	TRBJ2-3	TRBV10-2	13	TGCGCCAGCAGTAATCTGTTCACAGATACGCAGTATTTT	CASSNLFTDTQYF
NA	NA	TRBJ1-2	TRBV15	12	TGTGCCACCAGCAGAGATCAGGTTGGCTACACCTTC	CATSRDQVGYTF
NA	NA	TRBJ2-2	TRBV27	14	TGTGCCAGCCGCACGGGGAGGTTCACCGGGGAGCTGTTTTTT	CASRTGRFTGELFF
NA	TRBD1	TRBJ1-2	TRBV12-3/TRBV12-4	12	TGTGCCAGCACCCGGGACAGGGGACGCTACACCTTC	CASTRDRGRYTF
NA	TRBD1	TRBJ2-2	TRBV4-1	16	TGCGCCAGCAGTCGGGGATGGGACAGTTCGGTAGGGGAGCTGTTTTTT	CASSRGWDSSVGELFF
NA	TRBD2	TRBJ2-1	TRBV5-4	14	TGTGCCAGCAGGGATGGGAGGGGTTGGAATGAGCAGTTCTTC	CASRDGRGWNEQFF
NA	TRBD2	TRBJ2-1	TRBV7-9	15	TGTGCCAGCAGCTTAGCTAGCGGGGAAGTCAATGAGCAGTTCTTC	CASSLASGEVNEQFF
NA	NA	TRBJ1-2	TRBV9	12	TGTGCCAGCATGGATCGGAGCTATGGCTACACCTTC	CASMDRSYGYTF
NA	TRBD1	TRBJ1-2	TRBV2	14	TGTGCCAGCAGAGAACAGGGGGCGTTTAAAGGCTACACCTTC	CASREQGAFKGYTF
NA	NA	TRBJ2-1	TRBV5-8	16	TGTGCCAGCAGTTCGTATGAGACAGACTCCTACAATGAGCAGTTCTTC	CASSSYETDSYNEQFF
NA	TRBD1	TRBJ2-5	TRBV19	17	TGTGCCAGTAGTCCACAGGGGACCCAACCCCCCCAAGAGACCCAGTACTTC	CASSPQGTQPPQETQYF
NA	NA	TRBJ2-2	TRBV29-1	14	TGCAGCGTTTCTAGGACGGGGGACACCGGGGAGCTGTTTTTT	CSVSRTGDTGELFF
NA	NA	TRBJ1-5	TRBV7-8	17	TGTGCCAGCAGCTTAGAGTTTTGGGACATTAGCAATCAGCCCCAGCATTTT	CASSLEFWDISNQPQHF
once	NA	TRBJ2-5	TRBV14	14	TGTGCCAGCAGCCAAAGACAGAACCAAGAGACCCAGTACTTC	CASSQRQNQETQYF
NA	NA	TRBJ1-5	TRBV11-3	13	TGTGCCAGCAGCTTAGACCCTCGGGGGCCCCAGCATTTT	CASSLDPRGPQHF
NA	NA	TRBJ1-1	TRBV19	15	TGTGCCAGTAGTATGAGTCGGACACTGAACACTGAAGCTTTCTTT	CASSMSRTLNTEAFF
NA	TRBD2	TRBJ2-1	TRBV13	18	TGTGCCAGCAGCCCCAAGGGACTAGCGGGGGGCTCCTACAATGAGCAGTTCTTC	CASSPKGLAGGSYNEQFF
few	NA	TRBJ2-3	TRBV5-1	16	TGCGCCAGCAGCCCGTTGGGGGACACTCACACAGATACGCAGTATTTT	CASSPLGDTHTDTQYF
NA	NA	TRBJ2-7	TRBV29-1	12	TGCAGCGTGCCTGGCGGCGGCTACGAGCAGTACTTC	CSVPGGGYEQYF